Listed here are 31 T cell receptor beta chains from one sample, sequenced in a study of T cells in Graves' hyperthyroidism and ophthalmopathy. Using RNA transcripts as the source, TCR beta CDR3 regions were amplified. TCR CDR3 regions were first amplified by RT-PCR with HTBI primers. From the multiplex PCR reads, TCRdb called clonotypes with MiXCR, one entry per CDR3 protein. Of fewer than 500,000 distinct CDR3 sequences listed, about 13% were seen once; the top ten hold under 25%. The material sequenced was blood. The receptors derive from a man aged 25-45 years with Graves' hyperthyroidism that later progressed to Graves' ophthalmopathy.

This clonotype was counted between two and nine times. The chain is built from TRBV7-2 and TRBJ2-3; D remains ambiguous. In germline, CDR1 is SGHTA, CDR2 FQGNSA. V was trimmed by 4 bases and J by 5 bases, leaving 10 bases between them. CDR3 length: 13 amino acids. The CDR3 nucleotides read TGTGCCAGCAGCTCCCTTTCTAGAGATACGCAGTATTTT. Protein sequence: CASSSLSRDTQYF. The full variable domain, rest sourced from reference TRBV7-2 and TRBJ2-3, is GAGVSQSPSNKVTEKGKDVELRCDPISGHTALYWYRQSLGQGLEFLIYFQGNSAPDKSGLPSDRFSAERTGGSVSTLTIQRTQQEDSAVYLCASSSLSRDTQYFGPGTRLTVL.

This clonotype was recorded many times. The V call is TRBV11-2, the J call TRBJ2-7; the match to TRBD1 covers 9 bases. The germline V gene encodes CDR1 SGHAT and CDR2 FQNNGV. J was trimmed by 1 base and V by 5 bases; bases with no gene match: 6. The CDR3 has 15 residues. The CDR3 here is CASSLGDRVSYEQYF. DNA of the CDR3: TGTGCCAGCAGCCTCGGGGACAGGGTTTCCTACGAGCAGTACTTC.

The chain couples TRBV28 to TRBJ1-5; D ambiguous. The CDR3 spans 13 residues. Between the trimmed V and J ends, which lost 7 bases and 4 bases, there was a span of 11 bases. Germline V CDR1 and CDR2: MDHEN, SYDVKM. The CDR3 DNA follows: TGTGCCAGCACCCGGCACCAGAATCAGCCCCAGCATTTT. It translates to CASTRHQNQPQHF.

This clonotype came up many times. V is TRBV15 and J is TRBJ2-1; a possible D gene is TRBD2 (5 bases). CDR3 length: 17 amino acids. Germline CDR1 LNHNV, CDR2 YYDKDF (reference sequence). V lost 0 bases to trimming and J lost 5 bases, with 17 bases between them. The CDR3 DNA sequence: TGTGCCACCAGCAGAGATCTGGGCGTGACTACAAACAATGAGCAGTTCTTC. Translated, it gives CATSRDLGVTTNNEQFF.

This clonotype was detected only a few times. The chain has TRBV9 and TRBJ2-1; no firm D call. With 4 bases removed from V and 0 bases from J, the gap between germline ends came to 11 bases. CDR1 and CDR2 (germline): SGDLS, YYNGEE. The CDR3 covers 15 residues. For the CDR3, the DNA is TGTGCCAGCAGCACCTCTGGAGCCTCCTACAATGAGCAGTTCTTC. As protein: CASSTSGASYNEQFF.

This clonotype has at least ten counts. The gene calls are TRBV7-8 and TRBJ1-1; D gene uncertain. Germline-derived CDR1 and CDR2 are SGHVS and FQNEAQ. The CDR3 has 14 residues. Trimming removed 5 bases from V and 0 bases from J, with 10 bases in between. CDR3 sequence reads: CASSPPGLNTEAFF. The CDR3 DNA reads as TGTGCCAGCAGCCCCCCCGGGTTGAACACTGAAGCTTTCTTT.

This clonotype was detected ten times or more. The rearrangement links TRBV6-1 to TRBJ2-4, with D possibly matching TRBD2 (6 bases). This CDR3 spans 12 amino acids. The V gene's germline CDR1 is MNHNS and CDR2 SASEGT. V lost 5 bases and J lost 9, with 11 bases in between. CDR3 amino acids: CASSSPGSIQYF. The CDR3, as DNA: TGTGCCAGCAGTTCGCCCGGGAGCATTCAGTACTTC.

At least ten counts were recorded for this clonotype. V gene TRBV11-2 combines with J gene TRBJ2-3; possibly TRBD2 for D (5 bases). The germline V gene has CDR1 SGHAT and CDR2 FQNNGV. The CDR3 runs 13 residues. Trimming removed 6 bases from V and 6 bases from J, with 13 bases in between. This CDR3 reads CASRSILADTQYF. The DNA of the CDR3 is TGTGCCAGCAGGTCAATCCTAGCCGATACGCAGTATTTT.

This clonotype was seen only a few times. V is TRBV7-3 and J is TRBJ2-1, with TRBD2 identical over 8 bases. V lost 1 base to trimming and J lost 9 bases; unmatched junction nucleotides: 8. Germline CDR1 reads SGHTA; CDR2 reads FQGTGA. The CDR3 runs 15 residues. CDR3 protein: CASSLIRGGEVEQFF. Written as DNA, the CDR3 is TGTGCCAGCAGCTTAATCCGGGGGGGCGAAGTTGAGCAGTTCTTC.

The rearrangement links TRBV11-2 to TRBJ2-1; D is uncertain. Looked up from germline, CDR1 is SGHAT and CDR2 is FQNNGV. V was pared by 3 bases and J by 0 bases, with 21 bases between. The CDR3 runs 19 residues. This CDR3 is CASSFHPVTASSSYNEQFF. Here the CDR3 DNA reads TGTGCCAGCAGCTTTCACCCCGTAACGGCGAGTAGCTCCTACAATGAGCAGTTCTTC.

V gene TRBV10-2 combines with J gene TRBJ1-5; D unclear. The V gene lost 0 bases and the J gene lost 9 bases, with 12 bases spanning the gap. The CDR3 spans 14 residues. Looked up from germline, CDR1 is WSHSY and CDR2 is SAAADI. CDR3 coding DNA: TGCGCCAGCAGTGAGTCGACACTGGCTCGGCCCCAGCATTTT. Translating gives CASSESTLARPQHF.

The rearrangement links TRBV27 to TRBJ1-2; 7 bases match TRBD1. This CDR3 is 12 amino acids long. Germline V gives CDR1 MNHEY, CDR2 SMNVEV (reference sequence). The J segment lost 8 bases and the V segment lost 10 bases, leaving 10 bases of the junction unmatched. CDR3 residues: CATLEGASGYTF. The CDR3 region has the DNA TGTGCCACCCTGGAGGGGGCATCAGGCTACACCTTC.

The gene calls are TRBV5-1 and TRBJ1-1, with D tentatively TRBD1 (5 bases). V was shortened by 9 bases and J by 2 bases, with 14 bases between the two germline ends. This CDR3 has 13 residues. Germline-derived CDR1 and CDR2 are SGHRS and YFSETQ. The DNA for the CDR3 is TGCGCCACCAAAGAACAGGTTAACACTGAAGCTTTCTTT. It encodes CATKEQVNTEAFF.

This clonotype was picked up many times. J is TRBJ2-7 and V is TRBV9, with D unresolved. The CDR3 contains 15 residues. Trimming removed 4 bases at V and 5 bases at J, with 19 bases between. Per germline, CDR1 SGDLS and CDR2 YYNGEE. CDR3 bases: TGTGCCAGCAGCACCCGACTTTCCCCTGGCCACGAGCAGTACTTC. Protein product: CASSTRLSPGHEQYF.

There are many counts of this clonotype. The gene calls are TRBV11-2 and TRBJ2-1; D is perhaps TRBD1 (5 bases). CDR1 is SGHAT and CDR2 is FQNNGV in the germline V gene. This CDR3 contains 14 residues. V gave up 2 bases and J gave up 3 bases, with 8 bases separating them. The chain's CDR3 is CASSLQGSYNEQFF. Here the CDR3 DNA reads TGTGCCAGCAGCTTACAGGGCAGCTACAATGAGCAGTTCTTC.

In this sample, this clonotype turned up many times. The rearrangement uses TRBV20-1 and TRBJ1-2; D uncertain. The CDR3 spans 12 residues. Germline-derived CDR1 and CDR2 are DFQATT and SNEGSKA (reference sequence). Trimming took 6 bases from V and 2 from J, leaving 10 bases between them. The CDR3 spells CSARTLNYGYTF. The DNA for the CDR3 is TGCAGTGCCCGGACCCTCAACTATGGCTACACCTTC.

Ten or more counts support this clonotype. The chain joins TRBV5-1 to TRBJ1-1, with D perhaps TRBD1 (6 bases). The CDR3 covers 18 residues. CDR1 SGHRS and CDR2 YFSETQ come from the germline V gene. V was clipped by 2 bases and J by 0 bases, with 20 bases between them. The DNA of the CDR3 is TGCGCCAGCAGCTTACAGACGACGGACAGAGCCGTGAACACTGAAGCTTTCTTT. Residues: CASSLQTTDRAVNTEAFF. The full variable domain, in which reference TRBV5-1 and TRBJ1-1 provide the parts outside the CDR3, is KAGVTQTPRYLIKTRGQQVTLSCSPISGHRSVSWYQQTPGQGLQFLFEYFSETQRNKGNFPGRFSGRQFSNSRSEMNVSTLELGDSALYLCASSLQTTDRAVNTEAFFGQGTRLTVV.

There are many counts of this clonotype. CDR3 sequence reads: CASRNRVEFRGYTF. Written as DNA, the CDR3 is TGTGCCAGCAGGAACAGGGTAGAATTTCGTGGCTACACCTTC. The chain combines TRBV12-3 or TRBV12-4 with TRBJ1-2, with D maybe TRBD1 (6 bases). The CDR3 extends over 14 amino acids. With 6 bases removed from V and 7 bases from J, the gap between germline ends came to 18 bases.

The J gene is TRBJ1-6, the V gene TRBV4-1, with a weak D call TRBD1 (5 bases). Trimming removed 0 bases at V and 8 bases at J, with 20 bases between. Germline CDR1 is MGHRA and CDR2 is YSYEKL. The CDR3 is 18 amino acids. CDR3 in amino acids: CASSQDRSGGYWDSPLHF. In DNA form, the CDR3 reads TGCGCCAGCAGCCAAGACCGATCTGGGGGTTATTGGGATTCACCCCTCCACTTT.

This clonotype was seen a few times. The V and J genes are TRBV5-4 and TRBJ2-7; TRBD2 agrees at 15 bases. Germline values: CDR1 SGHNT, CDR2 YYREEE (reference sequence). The CDR3 extends over 17 amino acids. The ends lost 4 bases at V and 0 bases at J; junction bases unmatched: 5. CDR3 sequence: CASSNGTSGGSSYEQYF. In DNA form, the CDR3 reads TGTGCCAGCAGCAACGGGACTAGCGGGGGGAGCTCCTACGAGCAGTACTTC.

This clonotype has just a few counts. The chain is built from TRBV30 and TRBJ2-7; TRBD2 agrees at 8 bases. The length of the CDR3 is 18 residues. Looked up from germline, CDR1 is GTSNPN and CDR2 is SVGIG (reference sequence). The J segment lost 4 bases and the V segment lost 1 base, leaving 18 bases of the junction unmatched. CDR3 DNA sequence: TGTGCCTGGAGTGGGGGACGGGGGGGCCCCTTAAAATATTACGAGCAGTACTTC. This translates into CAWSGGRGGPLKYYEQYF.

This clonotype showed up many times. The chain links TRBV6-1 to TRBJ2-7; no clear D gene. Germline CDR1 is MNHNS and CDR2 is SASEGT. The V end lost 2 bases, the J end lost 2 bases, and 13 bases lay between the germline ends. The CDR3 spans 15 residues. The CDR3 region is CASSETALATYEQYF. CDR3 nucleotides: TGTGCCAGCAGTGAAACGGCCCTGGCCACCTACGAGCAGTACTTC.

This clonotype was observed a handful of times. The V gene is TRBV29-1, the J gene TRBJ1-2; D gene uncertain. This CDR3 is 10 amino acids long. Trimming took off 1 base at V and 8 bases at J, with 5 bases between the two ends. Germline V gene data show CDR1 as SQVTM and CDR2 as ANQGSEA. The CDR3 DNA is TGCAGCGTTGAAGGGCAGGGCTACACCTTC. Its protein product is CSVEGQGYTF.

This clonotype was counted at least ten times. The V and J genes are TRBV6-1 and TRBJ1-6, with 7 nucleotides matching TRBD1. V dropped 5 bases and J dropped 8; count of bases not matched to a gene: 3. The CDR3 has 13 amino acids. Germline V lookup: CDR1 MNHNS, CDR2 SASEGT. The CDR3 DNA reads TGTGCCAGCAGTTCGCAGGGGGATTCACCCCTCCACTTT. It yields the protein CASSSQGDSPLHF.

The rearrangement joins TRBV28 to TRBJ2-5; TRBD2 might be the D (6 bases). This CDR3 is 15 amino acids long. The V gene lost 7 bases and the J gene lost 3 bases, with 18 bases spanning the gap. Germline assignment: CDR1 MDHEN and CDR2 SYDVKM. CDR3 protein: CASNPFWGEKETQYF. The CDR3 DNA is TGTGCCAGCAACCCTTTCTGGGGGGAGAAAGAGACCCAGTACTTC.

This clonotype was observed a few times. A read error is possible here, since a much larger clone lies one base away. The rearrangement links TRBV7-2 to TRBJ1-6; a possible D gene is TRBD1 (5 bases). In germline, CDR1 is SGHTA, CDR2 FQGNSA. The CDR3 loop spans 17 amino acids. The CDR3 reads CVSSPPGRNVYNSPLHF. The CDR3, as DNA: TGTGTCAGCAGCCCACCGGGACGGAACGTTTATAATTCACCCCTCCACTTT. The full variable domain, in which reference TRBV7-2 and TRBJ1-6 provide the parts outside the CDR3, is GAGVSQSPSNKVTEKGKDVELRCDPISGHTALYWYRQSLGQGLEFLIYFQGNSAPDKSGLPSDRFSAERTGGSVSTLTIQRTQQEDSAVYLCVSSPPGRNVYNSPLHFGNGTRLTVT.

This clonotype was counted at least ten times. This chain joins TRBV6-1 and TRBJ1-1; 7 bases align to TRBD1. The CDR3 sequence is 14 residues long. Losses at the gene ends were 5 bases for V and 4 bases for J; bases not matched to a gene: 7. Germline V gene sequence: CDR1 MNHNS, CDR2 SASEGT. The CDR3 DNA sequence: TGTGCCAGCAGTCCAGGGGGAATGTTCACTGAAGCTTTCTTT. Protein: CASSPGGMFTEAFF.

About this clonotype itself: A read error may be the cause here, since a much bigger clone is one base away. This chain links TRBV28 with TRBJ2-6, with D unresolved. The CDR3 contains 15 residues. Germline V gene data show CDR1 as MDHEN and CDR2 as SYDVKM. Trimming left V 3 bases short and J 2 bases short, with 8 bases between. The CDR3 DNA follows: TGTGCCAGCAGTTTCTCGGTCCCTGGGGCCAACGTCCTGACTTTC. As protein: CASSFSVPGANVLTF.

The V call is TRBV27, the J call TRBJ2-2, with 16 bases that match TRBD2. CDR1 is MNHEY and CDR2 is SMNVEV in the germline V gene (reference sequence). This CDR3 has 18 amino acids. After removal of 3 bases from V and 0 bases from J, the junction contained 1 base not matched to a gene. CDR3 in amino acids: CASSLGLAGGPNTGELFF. The CDR3 region has the DNA TGTGCCAGCAGTTTGGGACTAGCGGGGGGGCCGAACACCGGGGAGCTGTTTTTT.

A note on this clonotype: This may arise from a read error, as a much more abundant clone is one base away. This sequence joins TRBV11-3 and TRBJ2-1; D is perhaps TRBD2 (6 bases). The ends were cut back, 5 bases at V and 2 bases at J, with 13 bases in the middle. CDR1 is SGHNT, CDR2 YENEEA, per germline. This CDR3 has 15 residues. The CDR3 region has the DNA TGTGCCAGCAGCCCGGACGGGAGCCCCTACAATGAGCAGTTCTTC. Translated: CASSPDGSPYNEQFF.

This clonotype has a handful of counts. Given a far larger clone just one base away, this is likely a sequencing read error. The CDR3 sequence: CASSSGAGDNEQFF. The CDR3 nucleotides read TGTGCCAGCAGTTCCGGGGCAGGGGACAATGAGCAGTTCTTC. The chain recombines TRBV28 with TRBJ2-1; D possibly corresponds to TRBD1 (6 bases). The ends were cut back, 4 bases at V and 5 bases at J, with 12 bases in the middle. This CDR3 is 14 amino acids long. Looked up from germline, CDR1 is MDHEN and CDR2 is SYDVKM. The full variable domain, in which reference TRBV28 and TRBJ2-1 provide the parts outside the CDR3, is DVKVTQSSRYLVKRTGEKVFLECVQDMDHENMFWYRQDPGLGLRLIYFSYDVKMKEKGDIPEGYSVSREKKERFSLILESASTNQTSMYLCASSSGAGDNEQFFGPGTRLTVL.